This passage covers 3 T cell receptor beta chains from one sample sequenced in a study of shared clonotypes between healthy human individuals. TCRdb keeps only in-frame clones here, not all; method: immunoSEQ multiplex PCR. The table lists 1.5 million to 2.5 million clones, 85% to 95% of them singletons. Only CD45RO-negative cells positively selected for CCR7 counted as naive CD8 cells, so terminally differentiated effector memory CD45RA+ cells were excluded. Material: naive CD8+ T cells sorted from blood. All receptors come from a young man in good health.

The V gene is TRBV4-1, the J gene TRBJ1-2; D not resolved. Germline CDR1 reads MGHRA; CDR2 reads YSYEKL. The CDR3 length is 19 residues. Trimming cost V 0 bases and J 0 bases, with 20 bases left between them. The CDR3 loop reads CASSQDLIPSIGPNYGYTF. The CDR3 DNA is TGCGCCAGCAGCCAAGATCTTATACCATCGATCGGACCTAACTATGGCTACACCTTC.

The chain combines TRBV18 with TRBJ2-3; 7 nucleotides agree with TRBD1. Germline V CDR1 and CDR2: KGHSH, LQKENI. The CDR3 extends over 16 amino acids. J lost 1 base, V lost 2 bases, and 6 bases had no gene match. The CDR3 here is CASSPSKGQGTDTQYF. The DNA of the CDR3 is TGTGCCAGCTCACCAAGTAAAGGACAGGGCACAGATACGCAGTATTTT.

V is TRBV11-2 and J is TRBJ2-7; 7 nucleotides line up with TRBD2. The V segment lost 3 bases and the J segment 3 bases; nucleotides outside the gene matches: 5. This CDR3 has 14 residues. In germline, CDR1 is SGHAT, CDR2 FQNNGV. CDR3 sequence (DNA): TGTGCCAGCAGCTTGGGAGGGGCCCTCTACGAGCAGTACTTC. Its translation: CASSLGGALYEQYF.